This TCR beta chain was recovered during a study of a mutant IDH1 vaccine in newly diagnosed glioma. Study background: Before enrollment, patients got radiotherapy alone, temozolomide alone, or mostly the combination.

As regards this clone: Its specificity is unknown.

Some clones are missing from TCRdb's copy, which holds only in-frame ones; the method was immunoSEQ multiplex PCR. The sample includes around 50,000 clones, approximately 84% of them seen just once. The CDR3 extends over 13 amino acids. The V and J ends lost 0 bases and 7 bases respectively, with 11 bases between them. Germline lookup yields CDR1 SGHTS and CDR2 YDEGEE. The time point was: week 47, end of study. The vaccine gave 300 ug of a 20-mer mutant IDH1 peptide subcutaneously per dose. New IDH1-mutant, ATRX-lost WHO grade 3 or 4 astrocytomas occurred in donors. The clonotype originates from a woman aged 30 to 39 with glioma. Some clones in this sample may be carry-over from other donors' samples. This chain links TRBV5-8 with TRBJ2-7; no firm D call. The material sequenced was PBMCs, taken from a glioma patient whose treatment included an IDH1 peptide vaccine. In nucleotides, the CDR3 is TGTGCCAGCAGCTTGGGTCTGACGGAGGAGCAGTACTTC. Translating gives CASSLGLTEEQYF.